The clone carrying this TCR beta chain was seen repeatedly, ten times or more. Its target is unknown. TCRdb independently ran MiXCR on the 5' RACE reads; one entry per CDR3 protein. Of around 13,000 distinct CDR3 sequences in the sample, roughly 6.6% were seen once. V lost 6 bases and J lost 8, with 22 bases in between. This CDR3 spans 15 amino acids. Germline V gene lookup returns CDR1 SQVTM and CDR2 ANQGSEA. These data belong to a study of spatial heterogeneity in lung cancer. Study-level information: Averaged across combinations, each unique TCR and UMI pairing appeared more than ten times in raw reads, which were uncorrected. Study-wide results and limits: Coverage of tumor T cells, by estimate, reached around 7% for alpha chains and 13% for beta chains. Ubiquitous expanded TCR counts tracked ubiquitous nonsynonymous mutations; regional expanded TCR counts tracked regional nonsynonymous mutations. Mutation tallies in tumors tracked expanded intratumoral alpha and beta TCR counts.

Time point defined: sample taken at primary tumor resection. The approximately 69 donors had untreated early-stage non-small cell lung cancer. The rearrangement uses TRBV29-1 and TRBJ1-4; D perhaps matches TRBD1 (5 bases). Sample: lung tumor tissue, taken at surgery. This TCR was recovered from a female donor with early-stage non-small cell lung cancer. This CDR3 is CSVVTTGGPREKLFF. For the CDR3, the DNA is TGCAGCGTGGTGACTACAGGAGGCCCGAGGGAAAAACTGTTTTTT.